This T cell receptor (beta chain) is from a study of blood T cell repertoires in COVID-19. Overall study: Sample material is recorded as cDNA or gDNA derived from T cells, B-cell-depleted T cells, or PBMCs.

The protocol was immunoSEQ multiplex PCR, while the TCRdb copy is restricted to in-frame clones and leaves out a portion. The repertoire holds some 160,000 clones, over 80% seen once, with 10% to 15% in the top ten. Per germline, CDR1 MNHNY and CDR2 SVGAGI (reference sequence). The V and J ends lost 0 bases and 10 bases respectively, with 12 bases between them. The CDR3 is 13 amino acids. The sequenced sample consisted of peripheral blood. This sequence was found in a man in his 70s who had recovered from COVID-19. This rearrangement joins TRBV6-6 to TRBJ1-2; D unresolved. The CDR3 sequence: CASSYSSPGYYTF. CDR3 in DNA: TGTGCCAGCAGTTACTCCTCTCCGGGGTACTACACCTTC.